The 20 T cell receptor beta chains reported below all come from one sample, sequenced in a study of cytomegalovirus exposure and HLA in healthy donors. Data came from immunoSEQ multiplex PCR; TCRdb stores just in-frame clones and leaves some out. This sample has approximately 70,000 clones; approximately 94% occur once, and the top ten carry roughly 3.2%. Sequencing was performed on PBMCs. These receptors were collected from a woman between 18 and 29 years old in good health and CMV-seropositive.

The rearrangement links TRBV7-2 to TRBJ1-6; 8 bases are shared with TRBD1. CDR1 SGHTA and CDR2 FQGNSA come from the germline V gene. The CDR3 totals 15 residues. With 3 bases clipped from V and 7 bases from J, the junction kept 5 bases outside the gene matches. The CDR3 sequence is CASSFRGQVNSPLHF. CDR3 nucleotides: TGTGCCAGCAGCTTTCGGGGACAGGTCAATTCACCCCTCCACTTT.

This clone was counted a few times. V is TRBV25-1 and J is TRBJ1-1, with D perhaps matching TRBD1 (6 bases). This CDR3 comprises 12 residues. Germline V gene sequence: CDR1 MGHDK, CDR2 SYGVNS. The V end was cut by 3 bases, the J end by 6 bases, with 8 bases between. CDR3 DNA sequence: TGTGCCAGCAGTGACCCAGGGGCTGAAGCTTTCTTT. Its translation is CASSDPGAEAFF.

The rearrangement links TRBV29-1 to TRBJ2-6; D ambiguous. The length of the CDR3 is 15 residues. Trimming took 4 bases from V and 0 from J, leaving 10 bases between them. Germline assignment: CDR1 SQVTM and CDR2 ANQGSEA. CDR3 sequence reads: CSVGRPGSGANVLTF. As DNA, the CDR3 is TGCAGCGTTGGACGGCCGGGCTCTGGGGCCAACGTCCTGACTTTC. Variable domain in full (rest from reference TRBV29-1 and TRBJ2-6): SAVISQKPSRDICQRGTSLTIQCQVDSQVTMMFWYRQQPGQSLTLIATANQGSEATYESGFVIDKFPISRPNLTFSTLTVSNMSPEDSSIYLCSVGRPGSGANVLTFGAGSRLTVL.

This clone was recorded once. The chain has TRBV7-9 and TRBJ1-2; the D is unclear. Germline values: CDR1 SEHNR, CDR2 FQNEAQ (reference sequence). V gave up 7 bases and J gave up 4 bases, with 13 bases separating them. The CDR3 consists of 13 residues. The CDR3 DNA reads as TGTGCCAGCACCGAGGTGGAAGTCTATGGCTACACCTTC. This codes for CASTEVEVYGYTF.

This chain uses TRBV28 with TRBJ1-5; D not resolved. V lost 6 bases and J lost 1, with 13 bases in between. Germline V gives CDR1 MDHEN, CDR2 SYDVKM. There are 15 residues in the CDR3. Written as DNA, the CDR3 is TGTGCCAGCAGCTCCCCGGTTATGAGCAATCAGCCCCAGCATTTT. Translating it yields CASSSPVMSNQPQHF.

V usage is TRBV12-5 and J usage is TRBJ1-1; D gene uncertain. The CDR3 length is 13 residues. The germline V gene encodes CDR1 LGHNT and CDR2 FRNRAP. The germline V and J ends were trimmed by 5 bases and 4 bases, with 11 bases remaining between them. CDR3 sequence (DNA): TGTGCTAGTGGTCCAGGCGGGGTCACTGAAGCTTTCTTT. Amino acid sequence: CASGPGGVTEAFF.

This sequence joins TRBV18 and TRBJ2-3, with a tentative D call TRBD2 (6 bases). Trimming removed 1 base from V and 0 bases from J, with 11 bases in between. The CDR3 has 16 amino acids. The germline gives CDR1 KGHSH, CDR2 LQKENI. The CDR3 here is CASSPRRGGSTDTQYF. CDR3 sequence (DNA): TGTGCCAGCTCACCACGGAGGGGAGGAAGCACAGATACGCAGTATTTT.

This rearrangement joins TRBV4-3 to TRBJ2-2; perhaps TRBD1 as D (6 bases). The CDR3 contains 13 residues. V dropped 4 bases and J dropped 4 bases, with 7 bases sitting between them. Germline assignment: CDR1 LGHNA and CDR2 YSLEER. Here the CDR3 reads CASSPQGTGELFF. As DNA, the CDR3 is TGCGCCAGCAGCCCACAGGGCACCGGGGAGCTGTTTTTT.

The chain carries TRBV19 and TRBJ2-3, with 13 bases identical to TRBD2. The CDR3 sequence is 14 residues long. From germline, CDR1 is LNHDA and CDR2 SQIVND (reference sequence). V lost 8 bases and J lost 5; bases outside the gene matches: 4. The CDR3 region is CASRTSGGGDTQYF. The CDR3, as DNA: TGTGCCAGTCGGACTAGCGGGGGAGGAGATACGCAGTATTTT. Combining the CDR3 with reference TRBV19 and TRBJ2-3 gives the whole variable domain DGGITQSPKYLFRKEGQNVTLSCEQNLNHDAMYWYRQDPGQGLRLIYYSQIVNDFQKGDIAEGYSVSREKKESFPLTVTSAQKNPTAFYLCASRTSGGGDTQYFGPGTRLTVL.

The V gene is TRBV19, the J gene TRBJ2-3, with TRBD1 matching over 8 bases. The germline V gene has CDR1 LNHDA and CDR2 SQIVND (reference sequence). The CDR3 totals 16 residues. With V trimmed by 5 bases and J by 2 bases, 9 bases remained unmatched. The CDR3 nucleotides read TGTGCCAGTAGTGGGCCTCGGACAGGGACCACAGATACGCAGTATTTT. Its protein product is CASSGPRTGTTDTQYF. Full variable domain (missing parts from reference TRBV19 and TRBJ2-3): DGGITQSPKYLFRKEGQNVTLSCEQNLNHDAMYWYRQDPGQGLRLIYYSQIVNDFQKGDIAEGYSVSREKKESFPLTVTSAQKNPTAFYLCASSGPRTGTTDTQYFGPGTRLTVL.

The chain uses TRBV6-5 and TRBJ2-2; 9 bases are shared with TRBD1. The CDR3 is made up of 14 amino acids. CDR1 MNHEY and CDR2 SVGAGI come from the germline V gene. With 1 base clipped from V and 8 bases from J, the junction kept 2 bases outside the gene matches. CDR3 residues: CASSYWDRVGELFF. The CDR3, as DNA: TGTGCCAGCAGTTACTGGGACAGGGTGGGGGAGCTGTTTTTT.

The chain carries TRBV2 and TRBJ1-4; 9 positions match TRBD1. Germline-derived CDR1 and CDR2 are SNHLY and FYNNEI. CDR3 length: 19 amino acids. Trimming took 6 bases from V and 8 from J; bases not matched to a gene: 22. CDR3 residues: CASSDPSPGTGRVGEKLFF. CDR3 in DNA: TGTGCCAGCAGCGACCCCAGTCCCGGGACAGGGCGGGTAGGGGAAAAACTGTTTTTT.

The chain uses TRBV7-2 and TRBJ1-6; unclear D gene. Germline V lookup: CDR1 SGHTA, CDR2 FQGNSA. The CDR3 is 16 amino acids. V was shortened by 6 bases and J by 4 bases, with 16 bases between the two germline ends. The CDR3 protein is CASSTRRAGYNSPLHF. The CDR3 DNA sequence: TGTGCCAGCAGTACCCGGCGGGCAGGTTATAATTCACCCCTCCACTTT.

The chain employs TRBV5-8 and TRBJ2-3; 7 bases match TRBD2. Germline values: CDR1 SGHTS, CDR2 YDEGEE. CDR3 length: 15 residues. J gave up 1 base and V 0 bases, and 2 bases lay outside the gene matches. The CDR3 DNA is TGTGCCAGCAGCTTGGCCCGGGGGGGCACAGATACGCAGTATTTT. Its translation is CASSLARGGTDTQYF.

V and J are TRBV4-1 and TRBJ2-1, with 10 bases that match TRBD2. Trimming removed 0 bases from V and 4 bases from J; junction bases left unmatched: 9. CDR3 size: 18 residues. Germline-derived CDR1 and CDR2 are MGHRA and YSYEKL. The CDR3 sequence: CASSQDSPLAGKYNEQFF. CDR3 bases: TGCGCCAGCAGCCAAGATAGTCCACTAGCGGGAAAATACAATGAGCAGTTCTTC.

The chain couples TRBV18 to TRBJ1-5; no clear D gene. Germline V CDR1 and CDR2: KGHSH, LQKENI. Trimming left V 4 bases short and J 4 bases short, with 11 bases between. The CDR3 is 14 residues long. The CDR3 is CASSLNQENQPQHF. In DNA form, the CDR3 reads TGTGCCAGCTCACTCAACCAGGAAAATCAGCCCCAGCATTTT.

The gene calls are TRBV5-1 and TRBJ2-5; D is uncertain. The CDR3 consists of 14 residues. Trimming cost V 1 base and J 3 bases, with 10 bases left between them. Germline loops: CDR1 SGHRS, CDR2 YFSETQ. CDR3: CASSLFGSEETQYF. Written as DNA, the CDR3 is TGCGCCAGCAGCTTGTTCGGGTCGGAAGAGACCCAGTACTTC.

V and J are TRBV10-2 and TRBJ1-2; a weak D match, TRBD1 (5 bases). Germline loops: CDR1 WSHSY, CDR2 SAAADI. Trimming cost V 6 bases and J 2 bases, with 13 bases left between them. This CDR3 spans 14 amino acids. In DNA form, the CDR3 reads TGCGCCAGCAGCGACAGCGGGCGCAACTATGGCTACACCTTC. It codes for CASSDSGRNYGYTF.

This clone was counted once. The chain uses TRBV5-5 and TRBJ2-2, with TRBD1 matching 7 bases. CDR1 is SGHKS, CDR2 YYEKEE, per germline (reference sequence). V was clipped by 4 bases and J by 2 bases; unmatched bases: 8. This CDR3 comprises 16 residues. The CDR3 spells CASSPRTGFNTGELFF. In DNA form, the CDR3 reads TGTGCCAGCAGCCCTCGGACAGGTTTTAACACCGGGGAGCTGTTTTTT.

V gene TRBV4-1 combines with J gene TRBJ1-5; tentative D call: TRBD1 (5 bases). V was cut by 2 bases and J by 7 bases, with 9 bases left in between. Germline-derived CDR1 and CDR2 are MGHRA and YSYEKL. CDR3 length: 13 residues. CDR3 coding DNA: TGCGCCAGCAGCCAACTCGGGGGGCAGCCCCAGCATTTT. Translating gives CASSQLGGQPQHF.